The 22 T cell receptor beta chains listed next were all sequenced from one sample in a study of blood T cell repertoires in COVID-19. Clones were read by immunoSEQ multiplex PCR, and TCRdb kept only the in-frame ones, dropping some. The table shows 270,000 or so clones, with approximately 87% occurring only once. The sample comprised peripheral blood. The origin of the receptors is a human donor in a cohort sampled during active COVID-19.

V usage is TRBV18 and J usage is TRBJ2-1, with 7 positions matching TRBD2. V lost 4 bases to trimming and J lost 6 bases; unmatched junction nucleotides: 6. Germline V gene lookup returns CDR1 KGHSH and CDR2 LQKENI. The CDR3 spans 14 residues. DNA for the CDR3: TGTGCCAGCTCACGGGGGGGGAGAGGCAATGAGCAGTTCTTC. Translation: CASSRGGRGNEQFF.

This clone has a single count. The chain couples TRBV28 to TRBJ1-2, with 11 bases aligning to TRBD1. There are 15 residues in the CDR3. The V gene's germline CDR1 is MDHEN and CDR2 SYDVKM. V lost 5 bases to trimming and J lost 4 bases; unmatched junction nucleotides: 6. The CDR3 loop reads CASSKDRGLSYGYTF. The CDR3 DNA sequence: TGTGCCAGCAGTAAGGACAGGGGGCTGAGCTATGGCTACACCTTC.

This clone was recorded once. The chain is built from TRBV6-6 and TRBJ2-3; 8 bases are a match to TRBD2. This CDR3 has 14 residues. J lost 5 bases, V lost 1 base, and 2 bases had no gene match. Germline-derived CDR1 and CDR2 are MNHNY and SVGAGI (reference sequence). The CDR3: CASSYLLAGDTQYF. The CDR3 coding sequence is TGTGCCAGCAGTTACTTGCTAGCGGGAGATACGCAGTATTTT.

This clone was seen a few times. The rearrangement joins TRBV4-1 to TRBJ2-7; D perhaps matches TRBD2 (5 bases). Trimming took off 3 bases at V and 0 bases at J, with 12 bases between the two ends. Germline V CDR1 and CDR2: MGHRA, YSYEKL. The CDR3 has 15 amino acids. Here the CDR3 DNA reads TGCGCCAGCAGCCACCGGACTGAGATCTCCTACGAGCAGTACTTC. Translating it yields CASSHRTEISYEQYF.

V is TRBV4-2 and J is TRBJ1-4; D is possibly TRBD1 (5 bases). CDR1 LGHNA and CDR2 YNFKEQ come from the germline V gene. V was shortened by 0 bases and J by 12 bases, with 20 bases between the two germline ends. This CDR3 is 16 amino acids long. CDR3 region: CASSQEPGPSSGELFF. The DNA for the CDR3 is TGTGCCAGCAGCCAAGAGCCGGGACCCTCGTCGGGAGAACTGTTTTTT.

The chain recombines TRBV28 with TRBJ1-2, with D unresolved. Germline-derived CDR1 and CDR2 are MDHEN and SYDVKM. Trimming pared 2 bases from V and 4 bases from J, leaving 8 bases between. This CDR3 has 13 residues. The CDR3 reads CASSLGEGYGYTF. The CDR3 DNA sequence: TGTGCCAGCAGTTTAGGGGAGGGCTATGGCTACACCTTC.

This clone was counted many times. The V gene is TRBV6-2 or TRBV6-3, the J gene TRBJ1-2; 7 bases align to TRBD1. In germline, CDR1 is MNHEY, CDR2 SVGEGT. CDR3 length: 17 amino acids. V was pared by 2 bases and J by 3 bases, with 12 bases of the junction left unmatched. The chain's CDR3 is CASSYVAGGTLDYGYTF. The CDR3 coding sequence is TGTGCCAGCAGTTACGTGGCAGGGGGAACCCTGGACTATGGCTACACCTTC.

This sequence joins TRBV4-3 and TRBJ1-2, with D possibly being TRBD1 (5 bases). This CDR3 contains 15 residues. V dropped 1 base and J dropped 4 bases, with 13 bases sitting between them. Germline CDR1 and CDR2: LGHNA and YSLEER. The CDR3 is CASSQVETGIYGYTF. CDR3 bases: TGCGCCAGCAGCCAAGTTGAAACAGGCATCTATGGCTACACCTTC.

The rearrangement joins TRBV6-1 to TRBJ1-3; TRBD1 is a possible D gene (5 bases). This CDR3 is built from 15 residues. Trimming pared 2 bases from V and 0 bases from J, leaving 8 bases between. Per the germline V gene, CDR1 is MNHNS and CDR2 is SASEGT. CDR3 bases: TGTGCCAGCAGTGAACGGGGGGGCTCTGGAAACACCATATATTTT. It codes for CASSERGGSGNTIYF.

This chain joins TRBV19 and TRBJ1-1, with D possibly TRBD1 on 6 matching bases. The CDR3 is 12 amino acids. Looked up from germline, CDR1 is LNHDA and CDR2 is SQIVND (reference sequence). The V and J ends lost 7 bases and 4 bases respectively, with 10 bases between them. The CDR3 protein is CASNAGVTEAFF. The CDR3, as DNA: TGTGCCAGTAACGCAGGGGTCACTGAAGCTTTCTTT. The complete variable domain, with remaining parts taken from reference TRBV19 and TRBJ1-1, reads DGGITQSPKYLFRKEGQNVTLSCEQNLNHDAMYWYRQDPGQGLRLIYYSQIVNDFQKGDIAEGYSVSREKKESFPLTVTSAQKNPTAFYLCASNAGVTEAFFGQGTRLTVV.

Details on this clone: Relative to the germline gene, one junction end is altered; a read error may explain this. The chain uses TRBV27 and TRBJ2-7; D perhaps matches TRBD2 (5 bases). Germline CDR1 reads MNHEY; CDR2 reads SMNVEV (reference sequence). The CDR3 consists of 13 residues. The DNA of the CDR3 is TGTACCAGCAGTTCATCACTCGGGGTCGAGCAGTACTTC. The encoded protein is CTSSSSLGVEQYF.

The chain uses TRBV28 and TRBJ2-2; TRBD1 is a possible D gene (5 bases). V lost 4 bases to trimming and J lost 3 bases, with 18 bases between them. The germline CDR1 and CDR2 sequences are MDHEN and SYDVKM. The CDR3 runs to 17 residues. As DNA, the CDR3 is TGTGCCAGCAGTTCCCGGACAATGGGAAGCTACACCGGGGAGCTGTTTTTT. It is translated as CASSSRTMGSYTGELFF.

The genes are TRBV27 and TRBJ1-5, with TRBD1 matching 7 bases. V was pared by 6 bases and J by 3 bases, with 8 bases of the junction left unmatched. Looked up from germline, CDR1 is MNHEY and CDR2 is SMNVEV (reference sequence). The CDR3 totals 15 residues. The CDR3 DNA is TGTGCCAGCAGCCCCCAAGACAGGGCCAATCAGCCCCAGCATTTT. It specifies CASSPQDRANQPQHF.

This chain uses TRBV4-3 with TRBJ2-6, with a weak D call TRBD1 (5 bases). Trimming pared 4 bases from V and 0 bases from J, leaving 13 bases between. Germline-derived CDR1 and CDR2 are LGHNA and YSLEER. The CDR3 extends over 17 amino acids. The CDR3 loop reads CASSPRSGPSGANVLTF. The CDR3 DNA follows: TGCGCCAGCAGCCCCCGGTCAGGGCCCTCTGGGGCCAACGTCCTGACTTTC.

In this sample, this clone turned up once. The chain's CDR3 is CATSVLGRADTDTQYF. The CDR3 nucleotides are TGTGCCACCAGCGTCCTCGGGAGGGCCGACACAGATACGCAGTATTTT. V usage is TRBV24-1 and J usage is TRBJ2-3; TRBD2 aligns across 8 bases. CDR3 length: 16 amino acids. V trimming: 7 bases; J trimming: 2 bases; junction bases outside the gene matches: 10. Germline-derived CDR1 and CDR2 are KGHDR and SFDVKD.

The rearrangement uses TRBV6-6 and TRBJ1-3; no clear D. This CDR3 comprises 16 residues. Trimming pared 2 bases from V and 1 base from J, leaving 12 bases between. CDR1 and CDR2 (germline): MNHNY, SVGAGI (reference sequence). CDR3 sequence (DNA): TGTGCCAGCAGTTACGGCCCCGACGGGTCTGGAAACACCATATATTTT. Protein: CASSYGPDGSGNTIYF.

The chain carries TRBV16 and TRBJ2-3; D unclear. From germline, CDR1 is KGHSY and CDR2 FQNENV. Between the trimmed V and J ends, which lost 0 bases and 6 bases, there was a span of 4 bases. The CDR3 runs 12 residues. Written as DNA, the CDR3 is TGTGCCAGCAGCCAATCCATGGATACGCAGTATTTT. Protein product: CASSQSMDTQYF. The complete variable domain, with remaining parts taken from reference TRBV16 and TRBJ2-3, reads GEEVAQTPKHLVRGEGQKAKLYCAPIKGHSYVFWYQQVLKNEFKFLISFQNENVFDETGMPKERFSAKCLPNSPCSLEIQATKLEDSAVYFCASSQSMDTQYFGPGTRLTVL.

The chain has TRBV15 and TRBJ2-7; TRBD1 agrees at 10 bases. The V gene end was trimmed by 0 bases and the J gene end by 4 bases; junction bases not matched to a gene: 6. Germline V lookup: CDR1 LNHNV, CDR2 YYDKDF (reference sequence). The CDR3 is made up of 16 amino acids. The CDR3 sequence is CATSRDYGTGVYEQYF. The CDR3 DNA reads as TGTGCCACCAGCAGAGATTACGGGACAGGGGTGTACGAGCAGTACTTC.

Comments on this clone: This CDR3 is also generated by other DNA sequences in the sample. The chain couples TRBV24-1 to TRBJ2-7; 7 bases align to TRBD2. The V and J ends lost 7 bases and 1 base, in that order; junction bases with no gene match: 0. Germline V gives CDR1 KGHDR, CDR2 SFDVKD. The length of the CDR3 is 12 residues. In DNA form, the CDR3 reads TGTGCCACCAGCGGGGGGTCCTACGAGCAGTACTTC. Translating it yields CATSGGSYEQYF.

This clone was seen ten or more times. This chain joins TRBV7-9 and TRBJ2-1, with TRBD2 as a possible D gene (6 bases). Germline CDR1 reads SEHNR; CDR2 reads FQNEAQ (reference sequence). Trimming removed 2 bases from V and 3 bases from J, with 17 bases in between. The CDR3 loop spans 17 amino acids. In DNA, the CDR3 is TGTGCCAGCAGCTTATCTAGGGCGGGGAGTATCTACAATGAGCAGTTCTTC. Its translation is CASSLSRAGSIYNEQFF.

This clone came up a few times. The chain uses TRBV25-1 and TRBJ1-4; D gene ambiguous. The CDR3 runs 15 residues. CDR1 MGHDK and CDR2 SYGVNS come from the germline V gene. Trimming took 5 bases from V and 7 from J, leaving 17 bases between them. The chain's CDR3 is CASSPQGIWSEKLFF. CDR3 DNA sequence: TGTGCCAGCAGTCCCCAAGGAATCTGGAGTGAAAAACTGTTTTTT.

V is TRBV4-1 and J is TRBJ2-3; D perhaps matches TRBD2 (6 bases). This CDR3 has 17 residues. With 6 bases removed from V and 3 bases from J, the gap between germline ends came to 22 bases. CDR1 is MGHRA, CDR2 YSYEKL, per germline. Here the CDR3 DNA reads TGCGCCAGCAGACCGCCGGGAGTAAAAAGCCAGACAGATACGCAGTATTTT. It yields the protein CASRPPGVKSQTDTQYF.